This is a list of T cell receptor beta chains from one sample in a study of response to subunit inactivated influenza vaccine. TCRdb processed the RT-PCR reads anew with MiXCR; each CDR3 protein has one entry. Counted here are roughly 650,000 distinct CDR3 sequences, approximately 14% occurring once; the ten biggest clones make up 7.6%. The sample here was PBMCs from blood, taken less than 15 days before vaccination. These receptors originate from a man aged 50 to 59 who received an inactivated influenza vaccine. The CDR3 runs from the conserved cysteine through the conserved F or W.

>TRBV5-1|TRBJ2-5
CASIADSFPQETQYF
>TRBV12-3/TRBV12-4|TRBJ1-3
CASSLIPGPGNTIYF
>TRBV27|TRBJ1-1
CASTREGGTEAFF
>TRBV3-1|TRBJ1-1
CASSQGELGNTEAFF
>TRBV28|TRBJ2-7
CASRVLVESAYEQYF
>TRBV6-2/TRBV6-3|TRBJ2-2
CASSRGTAGGELFF
>TRBV6-2/TRBV6-3|TRBJ2-3
CASSYSSTSGAPASTDTQYF
>TRBV12-3/TRBV12-4|TRBJ2-7
CASSLGLAGTYEQYF
>TRBV5-6|TRBJ2-7
CASSSSPEGNEQYF
>TRBV28|TRBJ2-5
CASSFDYDQYF
>TRBV12-3/TRBV12-4|TRBJ2-6
CASSRQGGRSGANVLTF
>TRBV6-2/TRBV6-3|TRBJ2-3
CASSSGLAGGNTQYF
>TRBV30|TRBJ2-7
CAWSVGVGGDEQYF
>TRBV28|TRBJ1-2
CASTPELGIYGYTF
>TRBV29-1|TRBJ2-1
CSVEAGADEQFF
>TRBV7-9|TRBJ1-4
CASSPGTLDEKLFF
>TRBV7-9|TRBJ1-2
CASSSPPGANYGYTF
>TRBV5-6|TRBJ2-7
CASSPRVGGPYEQYF
>TRBV27|TRBJ1-1
CASSSLVNTEAFF
>TRBV12-3/TRBV12-4|TRBJ1-1
CASRSGTLNTEAFF
>TRBV12-3/TRBV12-4|TRBJ2-1
CASSMRGGFGNEQFF
>TRBV5-6|TRBJ2-7
CASSTRGGLYEQYF
>TRBV14|TRBJ1-6
CASSQYREGPLHF
>TRBV25-1|TRBJ2-1
CASSPRDYTLTHEQFF